The 2 T cell receptor beta chains below were found in one sample sequenced in a study of OX40 agonist ivuxolimab in advanced cancers. Produced via immunoSEQ multiplex PCR; TCRdb's table is partial and in-frame only. The sample has about 90,000 clones, under 95% seen once. The sample in question was CD4+ or CD8+ T cells sorted from blood, obtained in a trial of the OX40 agonist ivuxolimab. The origin of the receptors is an adult with an advanced solid tumor such as melanoma, head and neck, liver or kidney cancer.

The rearrangement uses TRBV28 and TRBJ1-2; no clear D gene. Germline assignment: CDR1 MDHEN and CDR2 SYDVKM. Trimming cost V 2 bases and J 3 bases, with 7 bases left between them. The CDR3 spans 13 residues. DNA for the CDR3: TGTGCCAGCAGTTTACTAGGGCACTATGGCTACACCTTC. Amino acids: CASSLLGHYGYTF.

This chain joins TRBV28 and TRBJ1-2, with a possible D match to TRBD1 (6 bases). This CDR3 is built from 15 residues. Germline V CDR1 and CDR2: MDHEN, SYDVKM. Between the trimmed V and J ends, which lost 5 bases and 0 bases, there was a span of 13 bases. CDR3 bases: TGTGCCAGCAGTCGAACAGGGTGGCCTAACTATGGCTACACCTTC. Translation: CASSRTGWPNYGYTF.